This T cell receptor beta chain was captured by sequencing in a study of blood T cell repertoires in COVID-19. Background on the study: Both acute and convalescent COVID-19 samples were obtained from the United States, Italy and Spain. PBMCs, B-cell-depleted T cells, or T cells were the source of the cDNA or gDNA that made up the material.

Source study methods: Counts of nucleated cells, estimated from reference gene primer amplification, were obtained. The method was immunoSEQ multiplex PCR; TCRdb's version includes in-frame clones alone and lacks a portion of them. D and trimming were read from the DNA, whereas the V and J calls and clone size are those reported in that table. The profile covers some 250,000 clones, with more than 75% appearing a single time and 0.99% taken by the ten largest. Germline lookup yields CDR1 MDHEN and CDR2 SYDVKM. CDR3 length equals 16 residues. Between the trimmed V and J ends, which lost 6 bases and 4 bases, there was a span of 18 bases.

Sample: peripheral blood. This receptor was obtained from a middle-aged woman who had recovered from COVID-19. V gene TRBV28 combines with J gene TRBJ2-2, with D tentatively TRBD2 (6 bases). The CDR3 coding sequence is TGTGCCAGCAGCCCGGGACTTCCGAGGGGCACCGGGGAGCTGTTTTTT. It yields the protein CASSPGLPRGTGELFF.